The 10 T cell receptor beta chains given below trace back to one sample, sequenced in a study of vaccination and CD4 T cells after COVID-19 (dated by TCRdb to between 2021 and 2023). Libraries were built with PCR. The listed sequencing device is Illumina iSeq 100. The public reads were quality trimmed at Q25 with fastp and then assembled into clones with MiXCR by TCRdb, keeping productive beta chains. Here each entry gathers all rows of one CDR3 protein and keeps the most common genes and DNA. For this sample there are approximately 23,000 distinct CDR3 sequences; around 53% appear just once. Approximately 1.1% of the sample is in the top ten clones. This sample comprised CD4+ T cells from blood, obtained before SARS-CoV-2 vaccination. The source of these receptors is a human donor who had recovered from COVID-19.

This sequence joins TRBV20-1 and TRBJ2-1, with D maybe TRBD2 (6 bases). Trimming stripped 3 bases from V and 6 bases from J, with 15 bases between. The CDR3 covers 14 residues. The V gene's germline CDR1 is DFQATT and CDR2 SNEGSKA (reference sequence). Here the CDR3 reads CSARRTIIPNEQFF. As DNA, the CDR3 is TGCAGTGCTAGGAGGACTATTATCCCCAATGAGCAGTTCTTC.

The genes are TRBV7-2 and TRBJ2-7, with 8 bases lining up with TRBD2. The CDR3 covers 15 residues. Trimming removed 4 bases from V and 3 bases from J; junction bases left unmatched: 8. Germline V CDR1 and CDR2: SGHTA, FQGNSA. The CDR3 DNA follows: TGTGCCAGCAGCTCGATAGCGGGACGGGGCTACGAGCAGTACTTC. Translation: CASSSIAGRGYEQYF.

The rearrangement joins TRBV5-1 to TRBJ2-1, with 10 bases lining up with TRBD1. V gave up 2 bases and J gave up 8 bases; unmatched junction bases: 10. The CDR3 is 16 residues long. The germline gives CDR1 SGHRS, CDR2 YFSETQ. The CDR3 DNA sequence: TGCGCCAGCAGCTTCGGACAGGGGGTAAGAACGGATGAGCAGTTCTTC. Encoded protein: CASSFGQGVRTDEQFF.

In DNA, the CDR3 is TGCAGTGCTCGAGGGGCGGGAGGGTGGATCGAGCAGTACTTC. Amino acid sequence: CSARGAGGWIEQYF. V usage is TRBV20-1 and J usage is TRBJ2-7, with TRBD2 matching over 9 bases. The CDR3 totals 14 residues. With V trimmed by 5 bases and J by 6 bases, 11 bases remained unmatched. Germline V gene lookup returns CDR1 DFQATT and CDR2 SNEGSKA (reference sequence).

The V gene is TRBV7-6, the J gene TRBJ2-5; TRBD1 might be the D (7 bases). CDR1 is SGHVS, CDR2 FNYEAQ, per germline. The CDR3 totals 15 residues. The V and J ends lost 4 bases and 4 bases respectively, with 16 bases between them. CDR3 residues: CASSYRAQGGETQYF. The CDR3 DNA follows: TGTGCCAGCAGCTACAGGGCCCAGGGGGGAGAGACCCAGTACTTC.

The chain links TRBV20-1 to TRBJ2-5; 8 nucleotides line up with TRBD1. The V gene end was trimmed by 4 bases and the J gene end by 4 bases; junction bases not matched to a gene: 2. This CDR3 is 12 amino acids long. The V gene's germline CDR1 is DFQATT and CDR2 SNEGSKA (reference sequence). DNA of the CDR3: TGCAGTGCTACAGGGGGCGGAGAGACCCAGTACTTC. Its protein is CSATGGGETQYF.

The V gene is TRBV7-9, the J gene TRBJ2-7; 14 nucleotides line up with TRBD2. V dropped 9 bases and J dropped 9; count of bases not matched to a gene: 7. Germline V gives CDR1 SEHNR, CDR2 FQNEAQ (reference sequence). The CDR3 contains 13 residues. This CDR3 is CASGLAGGLGQYF. Here the CDR3 DNA reads TGTGCCAGTGGACTAGCGGGAGGTCTGGGGCAGTACTTC.

This clonotype was counted between two and nine times. This chain connects TRBV7-9 to TRBJ1-6, with D uncertain. There are 15 residues in the CDR3. Trimming took off 1 base at V and 9 bases at J, with 13 bases between the two ends. Germline CDR1 reads SEHNR; CDR2 reads FQNEAQ (reference sequence). This CDR3 reads CASSLEIGNRSPLHF. CDR3 sequence (DNA): TGTGCCAGCAGCTTAGAAATAGGCAACCGTTCACCCCTCCACTTT.

This clonotype was seen a single time. V gene TRBV5-4 combines with J gene TRBJ1-4; 9 nucleotides align to TRBD1. The length of the CDR3 is 14 residues. Germline CDR1 is SGHNT and CDR2 is YYREEE (reference sequence). V lost 5 bases and J lost 6; bases outside the gene matches: 5. This CDR3 is CASSWGQGDEKLFF. CDR3 DNA: TGTGCCAGCAGTTGGGGACAGGGCGATGAAAAACTGTTTTTT. Supplemented by reference TRBV5-4 and TRBJ1-4, the full variable domain reads ETGVTQSPTHLIKTRGQQVTLRCSSQSGHNTVSWYQQALGQGPQFIFQYYREEENGRGNFPPRFSGLQFPNYSSELNVNALELDDSALYLCASSWGQGDEKLFFGSGTQLSVL.

The chain uses TRBV30 and TRBJ1-5; D gene uncertain. The germline V gene encodes CDR1 GTSNPN and CDR2 SVGIG (reference sequence). This CDR3 contains 15 residues. V gave up 4 bases and J gave up 5 bases, with 18 bases separating them. Here the CDR3 reads CAWKVTPWADQPQHF. The CDR3, as DNA: TGTGCCTGGAAAGTCACTCCCTGGGCCGATCAGCCCCAGCATTTT.